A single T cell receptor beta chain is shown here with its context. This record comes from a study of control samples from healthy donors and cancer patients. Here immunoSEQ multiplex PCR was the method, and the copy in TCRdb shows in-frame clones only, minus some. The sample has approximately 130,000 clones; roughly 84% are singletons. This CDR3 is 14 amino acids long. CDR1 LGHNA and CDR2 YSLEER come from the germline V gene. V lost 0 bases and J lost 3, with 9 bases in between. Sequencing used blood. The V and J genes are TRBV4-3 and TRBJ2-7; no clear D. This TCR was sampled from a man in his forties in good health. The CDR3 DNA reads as TGCGCCAGCAGCCAAGATCTAACTAACTACGAGCAGTACTTC. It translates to CASSQDLTNYEQYF.